This T cell receptor (beta chain) was observed in a study of fetal regulatory T cell absence and autoimmunity (TCRdb year 2017). With respect to the entire study: The IPEX patients showed exocrine pancreas autoimmunity in the absence of clinical diabetes. Overall study outcomes, separate from this receptor: The oligoclonal enrichment was interpreted as support for antigen-driven autoimmunity occurring in the pancreas before birth in IPEX syndrome. TRB gene family usage was broadly similar between cord blood and pancreas, resembling published neonatal and adult repertoires. The TCR compartment showed significant oligoclonal enrichment in pancreas versus cord blood, with some top clones over 85-fold enriched.

This clone occurred a few times. It lacks a known antigen. Per-base quality was not reported, and no clone a single base away is much larger than it. Genomic DNA from frozen pancreas tissue was processed for repertoire sequencing. The DNeasy Blood and Tissue Kit was used to extract roughly 1.7-3.3 ug of genomic DNA from either umbilical cord blood or frozen pancreas. The germline V gene encodes CDR1 SGDLS and CDR2 YYNGEE. A distance of 4 bases separates the germline ends of V and J, which lose 0 bases and 3 bases respectively. The CDR3 runs 13 amino acids, cysteine and phenylalanine included. Solely the CDR3 DNA is kept, with 39 bases framed from the first base. On the immunoSEQ human TCRbeta survey platform, a two-step multiplex PCR amplified and barcoded the TCRbeta CDR3 regions. Libraries were sequenced on Illumina instruments, with IgH sequenced in parallel from the same samples. The study's own analysis went as follows. Raw reads were filtered against IMGT V, D, J definitions and binned by a nearest-neighbor algorithm to remove PCR and sequencing errors. Clones were defined by identical nucleotide sequence; differential abundance between tissues used per-clone Fisher exact tests with pFDR threshold p<0.01. Clones whose frequencies were too low for statistical inference were excluded by a minimum inclusion filter of 10 in either sample. Pairwise clonal comparisons used the immunoSEQ Analyzer, and gene family usage was assessed with IMGT tools. The table was pulled from immuneACCESS by TCRdb, which kept in-frame rearrangements only. Such tables lose some clones; where checked, under half of the loss comes from unresolved V genes, and the rest has no known cause. The V and J calls and clone size are taken from that table; D and trimming were inferred from the DNA. The sample yields approximately 94,000 clones; about three quarters were counted once. The leading ten clones occupy roughly 2% of the sample.

The specimen sequenced was pancreas tissue. The rearranged segments are TRBV9 and TRBJ2-1, with the D gene not confidently named. This TCR was sampled from a male donor with IPEX syndrome. The DNA sequence is as follows: TGTGCCAGCAGCGTAGCTAGCTACAATGAGCAGTTCTTC. Its product reads: CASSVASYNEQFF.